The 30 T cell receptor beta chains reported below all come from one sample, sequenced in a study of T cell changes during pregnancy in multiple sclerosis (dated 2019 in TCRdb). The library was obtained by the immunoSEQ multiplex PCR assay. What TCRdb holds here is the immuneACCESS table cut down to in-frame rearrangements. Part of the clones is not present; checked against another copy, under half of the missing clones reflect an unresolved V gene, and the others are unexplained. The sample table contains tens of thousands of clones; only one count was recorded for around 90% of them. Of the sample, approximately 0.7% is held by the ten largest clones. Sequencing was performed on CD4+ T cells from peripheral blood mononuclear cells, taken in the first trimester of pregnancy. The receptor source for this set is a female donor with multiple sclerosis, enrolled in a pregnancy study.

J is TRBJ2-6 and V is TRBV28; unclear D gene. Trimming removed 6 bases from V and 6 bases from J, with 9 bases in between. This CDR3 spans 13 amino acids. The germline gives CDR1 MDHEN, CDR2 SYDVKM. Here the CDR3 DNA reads TGTGCCAGCAGACTGTCACCGGCCAACGTCCTGACTTTC. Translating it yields CASRLSPANVLTF.

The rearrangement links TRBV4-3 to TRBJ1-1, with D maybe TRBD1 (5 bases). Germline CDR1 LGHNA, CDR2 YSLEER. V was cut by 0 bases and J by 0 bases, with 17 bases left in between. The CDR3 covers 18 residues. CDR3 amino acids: CASSQDPWTPSLNTEAFF. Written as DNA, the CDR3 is TGCGCCAGCAGCCAAGATCCGTGGACACCCAGCTTGAACACTGAAGCTTTCTTT.

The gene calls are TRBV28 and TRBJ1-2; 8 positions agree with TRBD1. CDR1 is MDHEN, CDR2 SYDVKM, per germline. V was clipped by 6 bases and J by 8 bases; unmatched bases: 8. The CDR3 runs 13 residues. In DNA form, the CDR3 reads TGTGCCAGCAGCCTAAGACAGGGGATCGGCTACACCTTC. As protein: CASSLRQGIGYTF.

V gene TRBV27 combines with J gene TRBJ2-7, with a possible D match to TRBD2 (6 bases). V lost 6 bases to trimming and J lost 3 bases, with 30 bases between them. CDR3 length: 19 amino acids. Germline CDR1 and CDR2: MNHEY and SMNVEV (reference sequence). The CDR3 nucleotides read TGTGCCAGCAGGCCCCGCCGCGGGACCCCCGGTTCATATAACTACGAGCAGTACTTC. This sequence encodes CASRPRRGTPGSYNYEQYF.

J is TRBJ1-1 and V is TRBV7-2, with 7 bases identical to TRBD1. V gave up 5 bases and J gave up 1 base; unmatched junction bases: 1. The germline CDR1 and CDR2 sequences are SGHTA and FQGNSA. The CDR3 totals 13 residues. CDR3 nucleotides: TGTGCCAGCAGCAGGGACAGGAACACTGAAGCTTTCTTT. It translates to CASSRDRNTEAFF.

Written as DNA, the CDR3 is TGTGCCAGCAGTCTACGACTAAATCAGCCCCAGCATTTT. It codes for CASSLRLNQPQHF. The rearrangement joins TRBV6-5 to TRBJ1-5, with no clear D. V lost 5 bases and J lost 4, with 9 bases in between. This CDR3 is 13 amino acids long. Germline CDR1 MNHEY, CDR2 SVGAGI.

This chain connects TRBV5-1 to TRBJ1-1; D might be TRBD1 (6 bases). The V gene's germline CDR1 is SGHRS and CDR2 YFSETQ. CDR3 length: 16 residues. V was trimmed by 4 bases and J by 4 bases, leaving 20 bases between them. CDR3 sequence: CASSLGVDPRGTEAFF. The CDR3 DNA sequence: TGCGCCAGCAGCCTGGGGGTGGACCCCAGGGGCACTGAAGCTTTCTTT.

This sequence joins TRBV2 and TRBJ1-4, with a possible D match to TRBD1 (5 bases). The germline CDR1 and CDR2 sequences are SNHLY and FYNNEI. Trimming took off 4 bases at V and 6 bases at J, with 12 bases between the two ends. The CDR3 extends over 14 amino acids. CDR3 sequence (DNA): TGTGCCAGCAGTGTGGCAGGGTTTTATGAAAAACTGTTTTTT. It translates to CASSVAGFYEKLFF.

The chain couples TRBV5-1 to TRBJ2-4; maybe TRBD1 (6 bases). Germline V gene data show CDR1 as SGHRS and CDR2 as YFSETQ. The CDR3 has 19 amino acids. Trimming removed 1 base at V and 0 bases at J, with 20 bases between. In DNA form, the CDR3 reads TGCGCCAGCAGCTTGAAGGGGGAGACAGGTTATCTAGCCAAAAACATTCAGTACTTC. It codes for CASSLKGETGYLAKNIQYF.

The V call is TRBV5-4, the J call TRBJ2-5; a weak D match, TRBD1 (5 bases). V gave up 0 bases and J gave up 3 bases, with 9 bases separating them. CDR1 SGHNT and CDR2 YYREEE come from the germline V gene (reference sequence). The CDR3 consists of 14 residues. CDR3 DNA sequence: TGTGCCAGCAGCTTGGTGCAGGGAAAAGAGACCCAGTACTTC. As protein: CASSLVQGKETQYF.

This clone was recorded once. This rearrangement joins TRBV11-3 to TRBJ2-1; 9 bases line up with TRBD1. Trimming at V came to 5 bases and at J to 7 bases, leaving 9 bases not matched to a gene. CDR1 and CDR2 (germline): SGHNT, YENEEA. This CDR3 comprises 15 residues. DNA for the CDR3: TGTGCCAGCAGCACCGGGACAGGGTTCGGAAATGAGCAGTTCTTC. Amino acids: CASSTGTGFGNEQFF. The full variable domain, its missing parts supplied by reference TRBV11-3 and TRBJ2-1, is EAGVVQSPRYKIIEKKQPVAFWCNPISGHNTLYWYLQNLGQGPELLIRYENEEAVDDSQLPKDRFSAERLKGVDSTLKIQPAELGDSAVYLCASSTGTGFGNEQFFGPGTRLTVL.

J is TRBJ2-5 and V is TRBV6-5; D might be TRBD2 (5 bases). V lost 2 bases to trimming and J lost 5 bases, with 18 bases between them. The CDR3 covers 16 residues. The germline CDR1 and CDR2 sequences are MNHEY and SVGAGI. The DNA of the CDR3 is TGTGCCAGCAGTTACGGCCTAATGGGAGCTAGGGAGACCCAGTACTTC. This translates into CASSYGLMGARETQYF.

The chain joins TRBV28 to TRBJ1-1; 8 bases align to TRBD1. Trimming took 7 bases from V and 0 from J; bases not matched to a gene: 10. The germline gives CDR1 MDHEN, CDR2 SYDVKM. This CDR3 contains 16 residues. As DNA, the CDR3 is TGTGCCAGCACCCGACAGGGGCGCACCTTGAACACTGAAGCTTTCTTT. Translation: CASTRQGRTLNTEAFF.

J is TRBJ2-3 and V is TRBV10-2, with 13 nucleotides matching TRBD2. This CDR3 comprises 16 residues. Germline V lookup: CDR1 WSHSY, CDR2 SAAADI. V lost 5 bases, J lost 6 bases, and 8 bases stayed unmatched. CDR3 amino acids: CASSLGLAGAVDTQYF. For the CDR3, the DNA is TGCGCCAGCAGTCTCGGACTAGCGGGGGCCGTGGATACGCAGTATTTT.

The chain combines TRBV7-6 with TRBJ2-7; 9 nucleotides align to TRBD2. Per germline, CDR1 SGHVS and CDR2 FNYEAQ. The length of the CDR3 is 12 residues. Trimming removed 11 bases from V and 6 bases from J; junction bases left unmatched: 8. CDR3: CASGTSFTEQYF. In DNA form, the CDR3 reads TGTGCCTCAGGGACTAGCTTTACCGAGCAGTACTTC.

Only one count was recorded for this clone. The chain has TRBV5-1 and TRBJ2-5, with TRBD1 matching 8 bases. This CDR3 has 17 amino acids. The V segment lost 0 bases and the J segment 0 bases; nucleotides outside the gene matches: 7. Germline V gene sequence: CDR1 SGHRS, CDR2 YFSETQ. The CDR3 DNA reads TGCGCCAGCAGCTTGGCCCAGGGGGCCCGGTACCAAGAGACCCAGTACTTC. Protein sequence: CASSLAQGARYQETQYF.

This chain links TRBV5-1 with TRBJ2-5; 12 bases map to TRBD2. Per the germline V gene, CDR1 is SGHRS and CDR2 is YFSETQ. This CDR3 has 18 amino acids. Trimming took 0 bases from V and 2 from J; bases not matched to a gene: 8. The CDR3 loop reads CASSLGLAGDPRQETQYF. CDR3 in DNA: TGCGCCAGCAGCTTGGGACTAGCGGGGGACCCACGTCAAGAGACCCAGTACTTC.

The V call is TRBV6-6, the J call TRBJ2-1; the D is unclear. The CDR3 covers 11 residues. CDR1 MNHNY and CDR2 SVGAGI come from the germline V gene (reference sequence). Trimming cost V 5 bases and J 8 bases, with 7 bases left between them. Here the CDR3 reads CASSPRDEQFF. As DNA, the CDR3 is TGTGCCAGCAGTCCCCGAGATGAGCAGTTCTTC.

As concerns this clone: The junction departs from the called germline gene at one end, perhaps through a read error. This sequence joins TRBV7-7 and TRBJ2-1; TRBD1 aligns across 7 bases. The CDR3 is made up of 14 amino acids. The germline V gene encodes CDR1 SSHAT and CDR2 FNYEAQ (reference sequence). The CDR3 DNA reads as TGTGCTAGCAGCTTGGACCCCCAGGGGGATGAGCAGTTCTTC. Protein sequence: CASSLDPQGDEQFF.

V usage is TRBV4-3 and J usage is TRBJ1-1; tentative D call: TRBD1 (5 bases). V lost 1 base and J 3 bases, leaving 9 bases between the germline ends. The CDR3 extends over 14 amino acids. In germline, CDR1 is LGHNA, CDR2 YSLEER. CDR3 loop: CASSQVGRDTEAFF. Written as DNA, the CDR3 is TGCGCCAGCAGCCAAGTCGGCAGGGACACTGAAGCTTTCTTT.

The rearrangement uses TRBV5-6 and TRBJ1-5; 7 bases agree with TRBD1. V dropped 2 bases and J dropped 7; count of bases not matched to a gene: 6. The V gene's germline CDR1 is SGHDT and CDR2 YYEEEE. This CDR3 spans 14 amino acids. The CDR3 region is CASSLQGLGQPQHF. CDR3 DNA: TGTGCCAGCAGCTTACAGGGGTTAGGACAGCCCCAGCATTTT.

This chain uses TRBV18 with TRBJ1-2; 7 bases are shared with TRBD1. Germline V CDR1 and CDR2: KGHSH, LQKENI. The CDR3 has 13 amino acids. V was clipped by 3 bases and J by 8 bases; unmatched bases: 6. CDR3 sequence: CASSPDRVRGYTF. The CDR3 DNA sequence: TGTGCCAGCTCACCCGACAGGGTAAGAGGCTACACCTTC. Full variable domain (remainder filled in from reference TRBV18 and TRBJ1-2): NAGVMQNPRHLVRRRGQEARLRCSPMKGHSHVYWYRQLPEEGLKFMVYLQKENIIDESGMPKERFSAEFPKEGPSILRIQQVVRGDSAAYFCASSPDRVRGYTFGSGTRLTVV.

The CDR3 nucleotides are TGTGCCAGCAGCGTAGCTGGAGCGGGGGGGCCCAATGAGCAGTTCTTC. Protein sequence: CASSVAGAGGPNEQFF. V is TRBV9 and J is TRBJ2-1; 10 bases map to TRBD2. V was clipped by 0 bases and J by 6 bases; unmatched bases: 6. In germline, CDR1 is SGDLS, CDR2 YYNGEE. The CDR3 runs 16 residues. Drawing the rest from reference TRBV9 and TRBJ2-1, the complete variable domain is DSGVTQTPKHLITATGQRVTLRCSPRSGDLSVYWYQQSLDQGLQFLIQYYNGEERAKGNILERFSAQQFPDLHSELNLSSLELGDSALYFCASSVAGAGGPNEQFFGPGTRLTVL.

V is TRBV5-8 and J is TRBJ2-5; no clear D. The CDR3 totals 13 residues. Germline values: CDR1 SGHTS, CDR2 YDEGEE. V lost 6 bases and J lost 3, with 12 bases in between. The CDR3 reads CASTLRVKETQYF. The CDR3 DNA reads TGTGCCAGCACGCTTAGAGTTAAAGAGACCCAGTACTTC.

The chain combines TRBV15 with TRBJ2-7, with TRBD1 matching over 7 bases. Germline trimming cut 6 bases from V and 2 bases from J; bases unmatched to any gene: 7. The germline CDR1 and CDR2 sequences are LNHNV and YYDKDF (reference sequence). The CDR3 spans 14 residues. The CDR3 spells CATRLTGTAYEQYF. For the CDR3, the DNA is TGTGCCACCAGGCTAACCGGGACAGCCTACGAGCAGTACTTC.

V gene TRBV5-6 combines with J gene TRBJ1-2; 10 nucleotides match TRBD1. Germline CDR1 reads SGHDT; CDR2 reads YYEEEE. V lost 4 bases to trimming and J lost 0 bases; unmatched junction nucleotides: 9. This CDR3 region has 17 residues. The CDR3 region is CASSSRDRGAANYGYTF. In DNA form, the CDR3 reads TGTGCCAGCAGCAGTCGGGACAGGGGAGCTGCTAACTATGGCTACACCTTC. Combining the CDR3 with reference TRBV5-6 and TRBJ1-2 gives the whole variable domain DAGVTQSPTHLIKTRGQQVTLRCSPKSGHDTVSWYQQALGQGPQFIFQYYEEEERQRGNFPDRFSGHQFPNYSSELNVNALLLGDSALYLCASSSRDRGAANYGYTFGSGTRLTVV.

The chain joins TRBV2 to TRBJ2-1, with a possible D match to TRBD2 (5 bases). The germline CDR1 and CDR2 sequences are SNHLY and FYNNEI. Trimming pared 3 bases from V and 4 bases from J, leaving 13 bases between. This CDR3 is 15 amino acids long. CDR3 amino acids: CASSDRGLGYNEQFF. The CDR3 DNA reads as TGTGCCAGCAGTGATAGAGGGTTAGGGTACAATGAGCAGTTCTTC. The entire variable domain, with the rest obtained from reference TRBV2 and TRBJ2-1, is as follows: EPEVTQTPSHQVTQMGQEVILRCVPISNHLYFYWYRQILGQKVEFLVSFYNNEISEKSEIFDDQFSVERPDGSNFTLKIRSTKLEDSAMYFCASSDRGLGYNEQFFGPGTRLTVL.

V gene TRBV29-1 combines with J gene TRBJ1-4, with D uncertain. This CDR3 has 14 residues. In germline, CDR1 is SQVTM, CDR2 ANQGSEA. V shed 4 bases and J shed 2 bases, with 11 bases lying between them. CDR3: CSVAMRTTNEKLFF. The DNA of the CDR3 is TGCAGCGTTGCTATGAGGACTACTAATGAAAAACTGTTTTTT.

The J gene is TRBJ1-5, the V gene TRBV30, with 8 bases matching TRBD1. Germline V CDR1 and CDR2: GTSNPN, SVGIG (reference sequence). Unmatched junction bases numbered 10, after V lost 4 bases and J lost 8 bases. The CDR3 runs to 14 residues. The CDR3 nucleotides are TGTGCCTGGACCAGACAGGGGACCGGAGAGCCCCAGCATTTT. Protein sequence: CAWTRQGTGEPQHF.

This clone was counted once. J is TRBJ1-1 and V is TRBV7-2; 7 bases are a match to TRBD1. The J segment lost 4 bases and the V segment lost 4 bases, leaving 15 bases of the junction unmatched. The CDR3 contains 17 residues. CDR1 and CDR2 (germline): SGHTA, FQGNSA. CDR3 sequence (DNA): TGTGCCAGCAGCTCCCCTCCGGGACAGTACTACTTCACTGAAGCTTTCTTT. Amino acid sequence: CASSSPPGQYYFTEAFF. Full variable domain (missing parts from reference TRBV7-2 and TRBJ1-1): GAGVSQSPSNKVTEKGKDVELRCDPISGHTALYWYRQSLGQGLEFLIYFQGNSAPDKSGLPSDRFSAERTGGSVSTLTIQRTQQEDSAVYLCASSSPPGQYYFTEAFFGQGTRLTVV.